This TCR beta chain derives from a study of T-cell reconstitution after alpha-beta-depleted transplantation in children. This clonotype was seen a handful of times. The antigen remains unidentified. Unique molecular identifiers were incorporated when the TCRbeta library was constructed. MiXCR, applied by TCRdb to the PCR reads, yields one record per CDR3 protein. The repertoire holds about 200,000 distinct CDR3 sequences, with more than 15% as singletons. General observations from the study: Alpha-beta T cells present about two months after transplant were reported to originate from several hundred expanded graft clones. After transplant, high TCRbeta diversity at day 60 in some patients arose from surviving recipient T cells and thymic progenitors.

Trimming shortened V by 6 bases and J by 0 bases, and 5 bases separated the two germline ends. Germline V gene data show CDR1 as ENHRY and CDR2 as SYGVKD. The CDR3 is 12 amino acids. The chain uses TRBV10-3 and TRBJ2-5; D gene ambiguous. The material sequenced was PBMCs, mostly from graft donor cells, taken 360 days after TCRalphabeta/CD19-depleted stem cell transplant. This receptor was obtained from a male patient between 2 and 10 years old who had a stem cell transplant for acute lymphoblastic leukemia, so the T cells may come from the graft donor. CDR3 nucleotide sequence: TGTGCCATCAGCCTCGACCAAGAGACCCAGTACTTC. It codes for CAISLDQETQYF.